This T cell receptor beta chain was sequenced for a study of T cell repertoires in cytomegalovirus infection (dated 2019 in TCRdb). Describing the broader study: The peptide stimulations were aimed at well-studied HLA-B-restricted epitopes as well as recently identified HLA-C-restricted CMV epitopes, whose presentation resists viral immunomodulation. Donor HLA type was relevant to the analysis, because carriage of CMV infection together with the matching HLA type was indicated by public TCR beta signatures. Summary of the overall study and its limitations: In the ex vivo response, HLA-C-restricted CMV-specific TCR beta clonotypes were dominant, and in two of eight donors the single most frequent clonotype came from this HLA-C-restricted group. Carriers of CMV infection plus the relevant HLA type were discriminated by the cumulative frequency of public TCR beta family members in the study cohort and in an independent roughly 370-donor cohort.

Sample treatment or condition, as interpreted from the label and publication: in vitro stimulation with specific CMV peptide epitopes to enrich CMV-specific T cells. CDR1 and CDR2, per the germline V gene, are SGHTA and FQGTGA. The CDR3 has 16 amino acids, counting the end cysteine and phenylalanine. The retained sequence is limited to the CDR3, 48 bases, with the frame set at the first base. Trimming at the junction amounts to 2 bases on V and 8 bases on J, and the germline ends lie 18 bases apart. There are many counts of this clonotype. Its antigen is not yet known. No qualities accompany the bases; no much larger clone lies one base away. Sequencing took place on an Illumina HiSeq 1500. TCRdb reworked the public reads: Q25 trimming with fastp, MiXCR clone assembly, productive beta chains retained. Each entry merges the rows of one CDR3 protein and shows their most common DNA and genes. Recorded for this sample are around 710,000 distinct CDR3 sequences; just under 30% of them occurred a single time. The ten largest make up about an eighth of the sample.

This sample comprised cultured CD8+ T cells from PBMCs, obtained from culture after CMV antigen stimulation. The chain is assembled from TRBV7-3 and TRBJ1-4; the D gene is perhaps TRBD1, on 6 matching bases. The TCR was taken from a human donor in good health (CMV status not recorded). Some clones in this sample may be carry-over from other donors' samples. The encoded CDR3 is CASSLGSKDSGEKLFF. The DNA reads TGTGCCAGCAGCTTAGGAAGTAAGGACAGTGGCGAAAAACTGTTTTTT.